This T cell receptor (beta chain) appears in the sequencing data of a study of control samples from healthy donors and cancer patients. CDR1 and CDR2 from the germline V gene are MNHNY and SVGAGI (reference sequence). The CDR3 totals 15 residues. V was cut by 3 bases and J by 6 bases, with 15 bases left in between. Method: immunoSEQ multiplex PCR; TCRdb's copy keeps in-frame clones and lacks some. In the table there are about 47,000 clones, 75% to 85% of which are singletons. V and J are TRBV6-6 and TRBJ2-1; D assignment may be TRBD1 or TRBD2 (6 bases each). The sequenced sample consisted of blood. The receptor was isolated from an older man in good health. The CDR3 loop is CASSYEGGGFNEQFF. CDR3 DNA sequence: TGTGCCAGCAGTTATGAGGGGGGCGGGTTCAATGAGCAGTTCTTC.